This T cell receptor (beta chain) was identified in a study of cytomegalovirus exposure and HLA in healthy donors. Study-level findings and limits: Apparent HLA restriction characterized most CMV-associated TCR beta chains in a later analysis.

Amplification used 60 Vbeta primers and 13 Jbeta primers. TCRdb keeps only in-frame clones here, not all; method: immunoSEQ multiplex PCR. The sample lists 150,000 to 160,000 clones, 82% occurring once. In the case of this clone: Antigen specificity is unknown.

The clonotype was recovered from a woman between 50 and 59 years old in good health and CMV-seropositive. Sequencing was carried out using PBMCs.

This CDR3 is CASSLGRGGVEEQYF. The CDR3 region has the DNA TGCGCCAGCAGCTTGGGACGGGGAGGGGTTGAGGAGCAGTACTTC. J is TRBJ2-7 and V is TRBV5-1; 7 nucleotides align to TRBD2. The CDR3 runs to 15 residues. Trimming took 0 bases from V and 7 from J; bases not matched to a gene: 10. The V gene's germline CDR1 is SGHRS and CDR2 YFSETQ.